Here is one T cell receptor (beta chain) with its context. What it binds is unknown. A universal primer site arose from template switching, and cDNA bore unique molecular identifiers. MiXCR, run by TCRdb on the 5' RACE reads, gives a single entry per CDR3 protein. The sample carries 250,000 to 350,000 distinct CDR3 sequences, around 9.7% recorded once. The CDR3 spans 15 residues. The V segment lost 5 bases and the J segment 10 bases; nucleotides outside the gene matches: 10. The source of the sample is a study of identical twins. Study findings and constraints: Potential partial confounding of zero-insertion analyses by invariant MAIT and iNKT cells was noted. Not following the same donors, the study drew its conclusions from cross-sectional statistical analysis. Fewer insertions characterized abundant cord blood beta clonotypes, whereas memory repertoires showed none.

The same specimen was also included in a second study, on yellow fever vaccine responses in identical twins.

V usage is TRBV7-1 and J usage is TRBJ1-6; TRBD1 agrees at 8 bases. TRBV7-1 is an open reading frame, and its role is uncertain. The source is a woman younger than 35 in good health. Sequences were obtained from CD8+ T cells sorted from blood. The CDR3 here is CASSPDQGAWSPLHF. The CDR3 coding sequence is TGTGCCAGCAGCCCTGATCAGGGGGCATGGTCACCCCTCCACTTT.